Described below is a single T cell receptor beta chain sequence and its context. Produced via immunoSEQ multiplex PCR; TCRdb's table is partial and in-frame only. The sample consists of about 1 million clones, about 75% of them appearing once. Germline CDR1 and CDR2: SGHRS and YFSETQ. The CDR3 has 16 residues. Trimming took 0 bases from V and 5 from J, leaving 18 bases between them. The data were obtained in a study of shared clonotypes between healthy human individuals. The TCR sequence derives from a man between 18 and 29 years old in good health. Sequencing was performed on memory CD4+ T cells sorted from blood. Subset meaning: CD45RA-negative fraction. The chain employs TRBV5-1 and TRBJ2-7; no clear D. CDR3 amino acids: CASSLGPDLGIDEQYF. CDR3 bases: TGCGCCAGCAGCTTGGGACCCGATTTGGGGATCGACGAGCAGTACTTC.